Following are 19 T cell receptor beta chains from one sample sequenced in a study of shared clonotypes between healthy human individuals. Assay used: immunoSEQ multiplex PCR; TCRdb lists only in-frame clones, some missing. The table records under 2,500,000 clones, 95% of them present only once. Sequencing was done on a sample of naive CD4+ T cells sorted from blood. Described subset: CD45RA+ positively selected. These receptors originate from a man between 18 and 29 years old in good health.

The sample holds one count of this clone. The rearrangement uses TRBV11-1 and TRBJ2-7, with 11 bases fitting TRBD2. The V gene's germline CDR1 is SGHAT and CDR2 FQDESV (reference sequence). Germline trimming cut 1 base from V and 6 bases from J; bases unmatched to any gene: 5. The CDR3 is made up of 15 amino acids. CDR3 loop: CASSLGGTSGAEQYF. CDR3 DNA: TGTGCCAGCAGCTTAGGAGGGACTAGCGGAGCCGAGCAGTACTTC.

The genes are TRBV5-1 and TRBJ2-5; 8 bases map to TRBD1. V was pared by 9 bases and J by 2 bases, with 9 bases of the junction left unmatched. CDR3 length: 14 residues. Germline loops: CDR1 SGHRS, CDR2 YFSETQ. DNA of the CDR3: TGCGCCACCCGGACAGGGCTAGGACAAGAGACCCAGTACTTC. Its translation: CATRTGLGQETQYF. The complete variable domain, with remaining parts taken from reference TRBV5-1 and TRBJ2-5, reads KAGVTQTPRYLIKTRGQQVTLSCSPISGHRSVSWYQQTPGQGLQFLFEYFSETQRNKGNFPGRFSGRQFSNSRSEMNVSTLELGDSALYLCATRTGLGQETQYFGPGTRLLVL.

The V gene is TRBV2, the J gene TRBJ2-2, with no clear D. Trimming stripped 6 bases from V and 5 bases from J, with 4 bases between. The CDR3 contains 11 residues. In germline, CDR1 is SNHLY, CDR2 FYNNEI. CDR3: CASRVTGELFF. The CDR3 DNA is TGTGCCAGCAGGGTTACCGGGGAGCTGTTTTTT.

V and J are TRBV30 and TRBJ1-1; D unresolved. V lost 6 bases and J 4 bases, leaving 21 bases between the germline ends. CDR3 length equals 15 residues. Germline lookup yields CDR1 GTSNPN and CDR2 SVGIG (reference sequence). CDR3: CACRVAISVTTEAFF. As DNA, the CDR3 is TGTGCCTGTAGGGTAGCTATTTCTGTTACCACTGAAGCTTTCTTT.

This rearrangement joins TRBV5-6 to TRBJ2-3; either TRBD1 or TRBD2 may fit D (6 bases each). From germline, CDR1 is SGHDT and CDR2 YYEEEE. Trimming took 1 base from V and 2 from J, leaving 11 bases between them. This CDR3 is built from 15 residues. Here the CDR3 reads CASSLLGGLTDTQYF. The DNA of the CDR3 is TGTGCCAGCAGCTTGTTGGGGGGCCTCACAGATACGCAGTATTTT.

The rearrangement links TRBV6-5 to TRBJ2-1; TRBD2 agrees at 9 bases. The CDR3 loop spans 15 amino acids. The junction had 5 bases not matched to a gene; V was cut back by 0 bases and J by 8 bases. CDR1 is MNHEY, CDR2 SVGAGI, per germline. The chain's CDR3 is CASSYSSGSIDEQFF. CDR3 coding DNA: TGTGCCAGCAGTTACTCTAGCGGGAGCATCGATGAGCAGTTCTTC.

The CDR3 reads CASAQGGLGKNIQYF. CDR3 bases: TGTGCCAGTGCCCAAGGGGGGTTAGGCAAAAACATTCAGTACTTC. The rearrangement links TRBV6-5 to TRBJ2-4, with D perhaps matching TRBD1 or TRBD2 (6 bases each). V was shortened by 9 bases and J by 3 bases, with 18 bases between the two germline ends. CDR3 length: 15 residues. CDR1 MNHEY and CDR2 SVGAGI come from the germline V gene.

This clone was picked up one time. The gene calls are TRBV6-1 and TRBJ2-2; D remains ambiguous. V was pared by 0 bases and J by 1 base, with 0 bases between. CDR1 and CDR2 (germline): MNHNS, SASEGT. CDR3 size: 13 residues. CDR3 bases: TGTGCCAGCAGTGAAGCGAACACCGGGGAGCTGTTTTTT. Protein: CASSEANTGELFF.

The gene calls are TRBV19 and TRBJ1-2, with 8 bases that match TRBD1. Trimming cost V 5 bases and J 3 bases; bases outside gene matches: 8. CDR3 length: 15 residues. Germline V gives CDR1 LNHDA, CDR2 SQIVND (reference sequence). The CDR3 reads CASSRSGGADYGYTF. CDR3 coding DNA: TGTGCCAGTAGTCGATCAGGGGGCGCGGACTATGGCTACACCTTC.

J is TRBJ2-2 and V is TRBV4-1; no clear D. The CDR3 length is 17 residues. Looked up from germline, CDR1 is MGHRA and CDR2 is YSYEKL. The V and J ends lost 1 base and 2 bases respectively, with 14 bases between them. This CDR3 reads CASSQGSRTSNTGELFF. The CDR3 coding sequence is TGCGCCAGCAGCCAAGGTAGTCGTACCTCTAACACCGGGGAGCTGTTTTTT.

The chain couples TRBV30 to TRBJ2-7; 7 nucleotides line up with TRBD1. Unmatched junction bases numbered 4, after V lost 3 bases and J lost 2 bases. Germline V CDR1 and CDR2: GTSNPN, SVGIG (reference sequence). This CDR3 is 13 amino acids long. The CDR3 coding sequence is TGTGCCTGGAGGCAGGGACAGACCTACGAGCAGTACTTC. Translating it yields CAWRQGQTYEQYF.

The chain uses TRBV5-1 and TRBJ2-1, with 9 bases lining up with TRBD1. V shed 4 bases and J 6 bases; nucleotides not matched to a gene: 8. CDR1 SGHRS and CDR2 YFSETQ come from the germline V gene. This CDR3 spans 15 amino acids. DNA for the CDR3: TGCGCCAGCAGCCCAACACCGGACAGGGGCAATGAGCAGTTCTTC. Protein sequence: CASSPTPDRGNEQFF. Filled out from reference TRBV5-1 and TRBJ2-1, the complete variable domain reads KAGVTQTPRYLIKTRGQQVTLSCSPISGHRSVSWYQQTPGQGLQFLFEYFSETQRNKGNFPGRFSGRQFSNSRSEMNVSTLELGDSALYLCASSPTPDRGNEQFFGPGTRLTVL.

Turning to this clone: Other DNA sequences in the sample encode the same CDR3. The CDR3 region is CASSLEGIGNQPQHF. The CDR3 nucleotides read TGCGCCAGCAGCTTGGAGGGGATTGGCAATCAGCCCCAGCATTTT. This sequence joins TRBV5-1 and TRBJ1-5, with D tentatively TRBD1 (5 bases). CDR3 length equals 15 residues. Germline loops: CDR1 SGHRS, CDR2 YFSETQ. The V end was cut by 0 bases, the J end by 2 bases, with 9 bases between.

This clone showed up just once. V gene TRBV7-2 combines with J gene TRBJ2-5, with D perhaps matching TRBD2 (6 bases). CDR1 and CDR2 from the germline V gene are SGHTA and FQGNSA. CDR3 length: 14 amino acids. Trimming took off 3 bases at V and 3 bases at J, with 11 bases between the two ends. CDR3 DNA sequence: TGTGCCAGCAGCTTTCGTCGGAGGGAAGAGACCCAGTACTTC. As protein: CASSFRRREETQYF.

This chain uses TRBV28 with TRBJ2-3; 8 bases are shared with TRBD1. V lost 6 bases to trimming and J lost 5 bases; unmatched junction nucleotides: 7. Germline V gives CDR1 MDHEN, CDR2 SYDVKM. This CDR3 has 14 residues. The CDR3 loop reads CASSVDRVGDTQYF. Here the CDR3 DNA reads TGTGCCAGCAGCGTGGACAGGGTGGGAGATACGCAGTATTTT.

A single count supports this clone. The chain joins TRBV30 to TRBJ2-2; 8 bases are a match to TRBD2. After removal of 3 bases from V and 0 bases from J, the junction contained 0 bases not matched to a gene. The germline V gene has CDR1 GTSNPN and CDR2 SVGIG (reference sequence). This CDR3 has 14 residues. The CDR3 region is CAWRRGANTGELFF. The CDR3 DNA follows: TGTGCCTGGAGGCGGGGGGCGAACACCGGGGAGCTGTTTTTT.

V and J are TRBV9 and TRBJ1-1; 7 positions match TRBD1. This CDR3 region has 14 residues. The J segment lost 9 bases and the V segment lost 0 bases, leaving 8 bases of the junction unmatched. Per the germline V gene, CDR1 is SGDLS and CDR2 is YYNGEE. Here the CDR3 DNA reads TGTGCCAGCAGCGTAGTTGGTTCAGGGGGTCAAGCTTTCTTT. Its protein is CASSVVGSGGQAFF.

The J gene is TRBJ2-2, the V gene TRBV7-9, with a tentative D call TRBD1 (5 bases). Germline-derived CDR1 and CDR2 are SEHNR and FQNEAQ (reference sequence). Trimming removed 8 bases at V and 4 bases at J, with 23 bases between. This CDR3 comprises 17 residues. CDR3 sequence: CASFPPEDTGGTGELFF. The CDR3, as DNA: TGTGCCAGCTTTCCACCTGAGGACACCGGCGGCACCGGGGAGCTGTTTTTT. Full variable domain (remainder filled in from reference TRBV7-9 and TRBJ2-2): DTGVSQNPRHKITKRGQNVTFRCDPISEHNRLYWYRQTLGQGPEFLTYFQNEAQLEKSRLLSDRFSAERPKGSFSTLEIQRTEQGDSAMYLCASFPPEDTGGTGELFFGEGSRLTVL.

The CDR3 spells CASSLGTSGGLTQETQYF. As DNA, the CDR3 is TGCGCCAGCAGCTTGGGGACTAGCGGGGGACTAACCCAAGAGACCCAGTACTTC. The rearrangement uses TRBV5-1 and TRBJ2-5, with TRBD2 identical over 13 bases. Germline assignment: CDR1 SGHRS and CDR2 YFSETQ. Germline trimming cut 0 bases from V and 1 base from J; bases unmatched to any gene: 6. This CDR3 spans 18 amino acids.